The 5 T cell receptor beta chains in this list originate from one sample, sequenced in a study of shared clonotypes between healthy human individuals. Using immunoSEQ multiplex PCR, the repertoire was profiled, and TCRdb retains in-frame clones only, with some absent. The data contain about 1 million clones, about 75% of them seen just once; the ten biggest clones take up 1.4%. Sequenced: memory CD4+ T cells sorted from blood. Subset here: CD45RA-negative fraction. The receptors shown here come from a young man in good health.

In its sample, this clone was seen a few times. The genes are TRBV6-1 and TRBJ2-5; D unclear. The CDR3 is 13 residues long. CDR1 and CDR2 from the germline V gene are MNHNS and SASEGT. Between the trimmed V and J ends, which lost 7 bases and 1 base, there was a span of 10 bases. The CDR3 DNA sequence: TGTGCCAGCAATACGGGCGGCCAAGAGACCCAGTACTTC. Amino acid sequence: CASNTGGQETQYF.

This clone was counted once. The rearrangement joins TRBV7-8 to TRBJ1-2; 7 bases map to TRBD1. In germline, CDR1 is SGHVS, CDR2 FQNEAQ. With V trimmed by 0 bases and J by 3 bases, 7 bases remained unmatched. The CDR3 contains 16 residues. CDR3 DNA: TGTGCCAGCAGCTTAGCGGGACAGAGAGATCACTATGGCTACACCTTC. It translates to CASSLAGQRDHYGYTF.

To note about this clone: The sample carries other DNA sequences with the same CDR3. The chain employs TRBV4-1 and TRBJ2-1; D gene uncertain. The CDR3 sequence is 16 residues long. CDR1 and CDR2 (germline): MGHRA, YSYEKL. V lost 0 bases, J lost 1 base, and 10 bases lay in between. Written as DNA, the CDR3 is TGCGCCAGCAGCCAAGATCTCGGCGGATCCTACAATGAGCAGTTCTTC. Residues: CASSQDLGGSYNEQFF.

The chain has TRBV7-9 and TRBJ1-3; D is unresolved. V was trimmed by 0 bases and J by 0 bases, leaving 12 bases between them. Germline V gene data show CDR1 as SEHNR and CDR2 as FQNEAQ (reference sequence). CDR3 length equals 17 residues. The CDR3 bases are TGTGCCAGCAGCTTAGCCCAACCGGGCCGCTCTGGAAACACCATATATTTT. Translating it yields CASSLAQPGRSGNTIYF. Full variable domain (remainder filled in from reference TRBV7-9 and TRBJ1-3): DTGVSQNPRHKITKRGQNVTFRCDPISEHNRLYWYRQTLGQGPEFLTYFQNEAQLEKSRLLSDRFSAERPKGSFSTLEIQRTEQGDSAMYLCASSLAQPGRSGNTIYFGEGSWLTVV.

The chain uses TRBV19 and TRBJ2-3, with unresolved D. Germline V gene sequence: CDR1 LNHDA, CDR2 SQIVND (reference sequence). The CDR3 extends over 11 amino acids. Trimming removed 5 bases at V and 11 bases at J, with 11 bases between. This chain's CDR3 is CASSSRYGQYF. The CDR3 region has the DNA TGTGCCAGTAGTTCCCGGTACGGGCAGTATTTT.